This is a list of T cell receptor beta chains from one sample in a study of T cell changes during pregnancy in multiple sclerosis. Profiling relied on immunoSEQ multiplex PCR, and the TCRdb table lists in-frame clones only, not all of them. Here the sample spans around 92,000 clones, approximately 93% being singletons. Sequenced material: peripheral blood, taken after pregnancy. These TCRs come from a female donor with multiple sclerosis, enrolled in a pregnancy study. Both conserved end residues are part of each CDR3. A D gene is named only where the DNA matches it firmly. Rows give clone size only sometimes, using once, few, many, or a class for an expanded clone.

clone_size: .; j_call: TRBJ2-7; v_call: TRBV10-3; d_call: .; cdr3_nt: TGTGCCATCAGTGAGGCCAGATACGAGCAGTACTTC; cdr3_aa: CAISEARYEQYF
clone_size: .; j_call: TRBJ1-4; v_call: TRBV25-1; d_call: TRBD1; cdr3_nt: TGTGCCAGCAGTGAACGGACAGGGCCAAGTGAAAAACTGTTTTTT; cdr3_aa: CASSERTGPSEKLFF
clone_size: .; j_call: TRBJ2-3; v_call: TRBV27; d_call: TRBD2; cdr3_nt: TGTGCCAGCAGTTCCGGACTAGCGGGAGTCGACACGCAGTATTTT; cdr3_aa: CASSSGLAGVDTQYF
clone_size: .; j_call: TRBJ2-7; v_call: TRBV10-3; d_call: TRBD2; cdr3_nt: TGTGCCATCAGTGACCCGGGGCGCGGGAGGGCCTACGAGCAGTACTTC; cdr3_aa: CAISDPGRGRAYEQYF
clone_size: .; j_call: TRBJ2-5; v_call: TRBV5-1; d_call: TRBD1; cdr3_nt: TGCGCCAGCAGCTCCTGGACAGGCCAAGAGACCCAGTACTTC; cdr3_aa: CASSSWTGQETQYF
clone_size: .; j_call: TRBJ2-7; v_call: TRBV7-9; d_call: .; cdr3_nt: TGTGCCAGCAGCTTACGGAGCTACGAGCAGTACTTC; cdr3_aa: CASSLRSYEQYF
clone_size: .; j_call: TRBJ1-4; v_call: TRBV27; d_call: TRBD1; cdr3_nt: TGTGCCAGCAGTTCATCAGGGGGGGTATTGGAAAAACTGTTTTTT; cdr3_aa: CASSSSGGVLEKLFF
clone_size: .; j_call: TRBJ1-1; v_call: TRBV18; d_call: TRBD1; cdr3_nt: TGTGCCAGCTCACCACTCACAGGGGGCCATAACACTGAAGCTTTCTTT; cdr3_aa: CASSPLTGGHNTEAFF
clone_size: .; j_call: TRBJ1-1; v_call: TRBV5-1; d_call: .; cdr3_nt: TGCGCCAGCAGCTTCCAGGGAAAGGATGAAGCTTTCTTT; cdr3_aa: CASSFQGKDEAFF
clone_size: once; j_call: TRBJ1-1; v_call: TRBV10-3; d_call: .; cdr3_nt: TGTGCCATCGGCCGACTTATGAACACTGAAGCTTTCTTT; cdr3_aa: CAIGRLMNTEAFF
clone_size: .; j_call: TRBJ1-2; v_call: TRBV2; d_call: .; cdr3_nt: TGTGCCAGCAGTGAAGCCCGGGGGGACTATGGCTACACCTTC; cdr3_aa: CASSEARGDYGYTF
clone_size: .; j_call: TRBJ2-1; v_call: TRBV19; d_call: TRBD2; cdr3_nt: TGTGCCAGTAGTCCGACGACGAGCGGGAGGGGATACAATGAGCAGTTCTTC; cdr3_aa: CASSPTTSGRGYNEQFF
clone_size: .; j_call: TRBJ2-5; v_call: TRBV6-1; d_call: .; cdr3_nt: TGTGCCAGCAGTGAGCTACGACAGAGTACGTACCAAGAGACCCAGTACTTC; cdr3_aa: CASSELRQSTYQETQYF
clone_size: .; j_call: TRBJ2-3; v_call: TRBV27; d_call: .; cdr3_nt: TGTGCCAGCAGTTTTGTTAGGGGCGTCACAGATACGCAGTATTTT; cdr3_aa: CASSFVRGVTDTQYF
clone_size: .; j_call: TRBJ1-1; v_call: TRBV30; d_call: TRBD1; cdr3_nt: TGTGCCTGGAGTCCGGGACAGGGGTATCTTGAAGCTTTCTTT; cdr3_aa: CAWSPGQGYLEAFF
clone_size: .; j_call: TRBJ2-1; v_call: TRBV19; d_call: TRBD2; cdr3_nt: TGTGCCAGTGATGGTAGCGGGAGGGGTGATGAGCAGTTCTTC; cdr3_aa: CASDGSGRGDEQFF
clone_size: .; j_call: TRBJ2-1; v_call: TRBV4-1; d_call: .; cdr3_nt: TGCGCCAGCAGCCAAGTATTAAATAGGAGGGGTGCCTACAATGAGCAGTTCTTC; cdr3_aa: CASSQVLNRRGAYNEQFF
clone_size: .; j_call: TRBJ1-1; v_call: TRBV28; d_call: .; cdr3_nt: TGTGCCAGCAGCCCACAACAGGGCCCGAACACTGAAGCTTTCTTT; cdr3_aa: CASSPQQGPNTEAFF
clone_size: .; j_call: TRBJ1-5; v_call: TRBV28; d_call: .; cdr3_nt: TGTGCCAGCAGTCTCCGGACAGCTCGTCAGCCCCAGCATTTT; cdr3_aa: CASSLRTARQPQHF
clone_size: .; j_call: TRBJ2-1; v_call: TRBV5-1; d_call: .; cdr3_nt: TGCGCCAGCAGCTTTATGCAGGGGAGCAATGAGCAGTTCTTC; cdr3_aa: CASSFMQGSNEQFF
clone_size: .; j_call: TRBJ2-7; v_call: TRBV25-1; d_call: TRBD1; cdr3_nt: TGTGCCAGCATCCGACAGGGAACGGGGGAGCAGTACTTC; cdr3_aa: CASIRQGTGEQYF
clone_size: .; j_call: TRBJ2-3; v_call: TRBV4-2; d_call: TRBD2; cdr3_nt: TGTGCCAGCAGCCGTGGGGGTAGCGGGGTTAGCACAGATACGCAGTATTTT; cdr3_aa: CASSRGGSGVSTDTQYF
clone_size: .; j_call: TRBJ2-1; v_call: TRBV6-5; d_call: TRBD2; cdr3_nt: TGTGCCAGCAGTGACGGGGGGACTTACAATGAGCAGTTCTTC; cdr3_aa: CASSDGGTYNEQFF
clone_size: .; j_call: TRBJ1-1; v_call: TRBV9; d_call: .; cdr3_nt: TGTGCCAGCAGCGGCGGGGGGAACACTGAAGCTTTCTTT; cdr3_aa: CASSGGGNTEAFF
clone_size: .; j_call: TRBJ1-3; v_call: TRBV5-1; d_call: TRBD1; cdr3_nt: TGCGCCAGCAGCTCAGGACAGGGGGATCGAAACACCATATATTTT; cdr3_aa: CASSSGQGDRNTIYF
clone_size: once; j_call: TRBJ2-5; v_call: TRBV11-3; d_call: .; cdr3_nt: TGTGCCAGCAGCTTAGGGGCAGGGCCCGGAGAGACCCAGTACTTC; cdr3_aa: CASSLGAGPGETQYF
clone_size: .; j_call: TRBJ1-6; v_call: TRBV4-2; d_call: .; cdr3_nt: TGTGCCAGCAGCCCTTCTGACAGAAGCACGTATAATTCACCCCTCCACTTT; cdr3_aa: CASSPSDRSTYNSPLHF
clone_size: .; j_call: TRBJ2-7; v_call: TRBV10-2; d_call: .; cdr3_nt: TGCGCCAGCAGATGGAGCCCACCCTACGAGCAGTACTTC; cdr3_aa: CASRWSPPYEQYF
clone_size: .; j_call: TRBJ1-5; v_call: TRBV28; d_call: .; cdr3_nt: TGTGCCAGCAGCCCTTTTGCAGGACAGCCCCAGCATTTT; cdr3_aa: CASSPFAGQPQHF
clone_size: few; j_call: TRBJ1-2; v_call: TRBV30; d_call: .; cdr3_nt: TGTGCCTGGAGTCTAGACAGGAGCCATGGCTACACCTTC; cdr3_aa: CAWSLDRSHGYTF
clone_size: .; j_call: TRBJ1-1; v_call: TRBV4-3; d_call: .; cdr3_nt: TGCGCCAGCAGCCAAGGTCAGAGGAGTTCCACTGAAGCTTTCTTT; cdr3_aa: CASSQGQRSSTEAFF
clone_size: .; j_call: TRBJ2-6; v_call: TRBV19; d_call: TRBD1; cdr3_nt: TGTGCCAGTGCCGGGACAGGGGCCCCTGAGAACGTCCTGACTTTC; cdr3_aa: CASAGTGAPENVLTF
clone_size: .; j_call: TRBJ1-4; v_call: TRBV2; d_call: TRBD1; cdr3_nt: TGTGCCAGCAGTCAGCTGGAGGGACAGCCGAATGAAAAACTGTTTTTT; cdr3_aa: CASSQLEGQPNEKLFF
clone_size: .; j_call: TRBJ1-2; v_call: TRBV19; d_call: TRBD1; cdr3_nt: TGTGCCAGTAGTTCCCCAACAGGGGGCCCGCTCTATGGCTACACCTTC; cdr3_aa: CASSSPTGGPLYGYTF
clone_size: .; j_call: TRBJ1-2; v_call: TRBV5-6; d_call: TRBD1; cdr3_nt: TGTGCCAGCAGCGAGACAGGGAACAACTATGGCTACACCTTC; cdr3_aa: CASSETGNNYGYTF
clone_size: .; j_call: TRBJ2-5; v_call: TRBV7-2; d_call: TRBD2; cdr3_nt: TGTGCCAGCAGCCTAGGGAGGCGGGAGAGGGAGACCCAGTACTTC; cdr3_aa: CASSLGRRERETQYF
clone_size: once; j_call: TRBJ1-1; v_call: TRBV15; d_call: .; cdr3_nt: TGTGCCACCAGCGGACAACAGAACACTGAAGCTTTCTTT; cdr3_aa: CATSGQQNTEAFF
clone_size: .; j_call: TRBJ2-7; v_call: TRBV4-1; d_call: .; cdr3_nt: TGCGCCAGCAGCCAAGGCGGCGGCTACGAGCAGTACTTC; cdr3_aa: CASSQGGGYEQYF
clone_size: .; j_call: TRBJ2-4; v_call: TRBV9; d_call: TRBD1; cdr3_nt: TGTGCCAGCAGCGTAGGGACAGGCGGGAACATTCAGTACTTC; cdr3_aa: CASSVGTGGNIQYF
clone_size: .; j_call: TRBJ2-2; v_call: TRBV28; d_call: TRBD1; cdr3_nt: TGTGCCAGCGGCAGACAGGGGAAGGGCGCCGGGGAGCTGTTTTTT; cdr3_aa: CASGRQGKGAGELFF
clone_size: .; j_call: TRBJ1-2; v_call: TRBV19; d_call: .; cdr3_nt: TGTGCCAGTGCCAGGGGAATGCCGAACTATGGCTACACCTTC; cdr3_aa: CASARGMPNYGYTF
clone_size: .; j_call: TRBJ2-7; v_call: TRBV19; d_call: .; cdr3_nt: TGTGCCAGTAGTCCCGGGACTCCCTACGAGCAGTACTTC; cdr3_aa: CASSPGTPYEQYF
clone_size: .; j_call: TRBJ2-7; v_call: TRBV25-1; d_call: TRBD2; cdr3_nt: TGTGCCAGCAGTGGTAGACGCGCGGGAGGGACCTACGAGCAGTACTTC; cdr3_aa: CASSGRRAGGTYEQYF
clone_size: .; j_call: TRBJ2-1; v_call: TRBV7-9; d_call: .; cdr3_nt: TGTGCCAGCAGCCGTCCGTATGCGGGTCTAAGCTCCTACAATGAGCAGTTCTTC; cdr3_aa: CASSRPYAGLSSYNEQFF
clone_size: .; j_call: TRBJ1-2; v_call: TRBV7-2; d_call: TRBD1; cdr3_nt: TGTGCCAGCAGCCCCGGAGACAGGGAGGCTAGCTACACCTTC; cdr3_aa: CASSPGDREASYTF
clone_size: .; j_call: TRBJ2-1; v_call: TRBV7-9; d_call: .; cdr3_nt: TGTGCCAGCAGCCGTACTAATGAGCAGTTCTTC; cdr3_aa: CASSRTNEQFF
clone_size: .; j_call: TRBJ2-7; v_call: TRBV19; d_call: .; cdr3_nt: TGTGCCAGATTAGCTGAGCAGTACTTC; cdr3_aa: CARLAEQYF
clone_size: once; j_call: TRBJ1-5; v_call: TRBV28; d_call: TRBD1; cdr3_nt: TGTGCCAGCAGTAAAGGGACAGGGCTGGGCTCCTCGTACGATCAGCCCCAGCATTTT; cdr3_aa: CASSKGTGLGSSYDQPQHF
clone_size: .; j_call: TRBJ2-7; v_call: TRBV28; d_call: .; cdr3_nt: TGTGCCAGCAGTTTATCCCGCGCTACTTACGAGCAGTACTTC; cdr3_aa: CASSLSRATYEQYF
clone_size: .; j_call: TRBJ2-7; v_call: TRBV9; d_call: TRBD1; cdr3_nt: TGTGCCAGCAGCGCCGGGACAGGGGGGATCGAGCAGTACTTC; cdr3_aa: CASSAGTGGIEQYF
clone_size: .; j_call: TRBJ2-5; v_call: TRBV21-1; d_call: .; cdr3_nt: TGTGCCAGCAGCATGGAGGGGTCAGGGGGATCCCGGGAGACCCAGTACTTC; cdr3_aa: CASSMEGSGGSRETQYF
clone_size: .; j_call: TRBJ2-3; v_call: TRBV25-1; d_call: TRBD2; cdr3_nt: TGTGCCAGCTGTAGTTCTAGACTAGCGGGAGGAGTGGATACGCAGTATTTT; cdr3_aa: CASCSSRLAGGVDTQYF
clone_size: .; j_call: TRBJ1-2; v_call: TRBV21-1; d_call: .; cdr3_nt: TGTGCCAGCAGCAGCCCCCGGGACATCCGAGGGGGCTACACCTTC; cdr3_aa: CASSSPRDIRGGYTF
clone_size: .; j_call: TRBJ2-7; v_call: TRBV9; d_call: .; cdr3_nt: TGTGCCAGCAGCGTAGGGACTACCTACGAGCAGTACTTC; cdr3_aa: CASSVGTTYEQYF
clone_size: .; j_call: TRBJ2-2; v_call: TRBV19; d_call: TRBD1; cdr3_nt: TGTGCCAGTAGACTAGGGACAGGGAACACCGGGGAGCTGTTTTTT; cdr3_aa: CASRLGTGNTGELFF
clone_size: .; j_call: TRBJ2-7; v_call: TRBV5-4; d_call: TRBD2; cdr3_nt: TGTGCCAGCAGCTGGGGAGGACTAGCAGCTTACGAGCAGTACTTC; cdr3_aa: CASSWGGLAAYEQYF
clone_size: .; j_call: TRBJ1-5; v_call: TRBV7-6; d_call: TRBD1; cdr3_nt: TGTGCCAGCAGCCCCGACAGGGCGGGGAATCAGCCCCAGCATTTT; cdr3_aa: CASSPDRAGNQPQHF
clone_size: many; j_call: TRBJ2-2; v_call: TRBV6-4; d_call: TRBD2; cdr3_nt: TGTGCCAGCAGTGGGACTAGCGGGAGCACCGGGGAGCTGTTTTTT; cdr3_aa: CASSGTSGSTGELFF